This record concerns one TCR beta chain sequence. This clone was observed a few times. Its antigen remains unidentified. Base qualities are missing; no much larger clone stands one base away. The data were obtained in a study of OX40 agonist ivuxolimab in advanced cancers. Study-level background: Ivuxolimab was a fully human IgG2 agonistic monoclonal antibody targeting the costimulatory receptor OX40 (CD134). Partial responses were achieved by three dose-escalation patients, of whom one had hepatocellular carcinoma and two had cutaneous melanoma. Patients were allowed to have had prior anti-PD-1, anti-PD-L1 or anti-CTLA-4 therapy, and around 37% of the dose-escalation patients had previously received checkpoint inhibitors. The purpose of peripheral TCRbeta sequencing was to test whether ivuxolimab changed TCR sequence diversity and led to clonal T-cell expansion. Of the approximately 50 dose-escalation patients, hepatocellular carcinoma was present in about 20, melanoma in roughly 15, renal cell carcinoma in 9 and head and neck cancer in 9. Intravenous ivuxolimab was administered to patients every 2 weeks at six dose levels: 0.01, 0.1, 0.3, 1.5, 3 and 10 mg/kg. In the dose-escalation cohort, 82.7% of patients were male, and the mean age was approximately 60 years, with a range of about 20 to 90. The paper describes the monotherapy dose-escalation part (N ≈ 52 patients) of the phase I trial of ivuxolimab. Results the study describes overall, beyond this receptor: At doses of 0.1 to 3.0 mg/kg, clonal expansion of both CD4+ and CD8+ T cells in blood was seen between baseline and week 6. Low levels of normalized T-cell clonal expansion were also shown by some nonresponding patients. Which antigens the clonally expanded peripheral T cells were specific for was not determined. In the 0.1-3.0 mg/kg groups, partial responders had among the lowest normalized peripheral clonal expansion, particularly in CD8+ T cells. On average, CD8+ T cells showed more expanded clones than CD4+ T cells after ivuxolimab.

Genomic DNA was extracted from sorted cells for sequencing of the TCRbeta CDR3 region. TCRbeta CDR3 regions were sequenced using the immunoSEQ Assay. This is the immuneACCESS table as TCRdb keeps it, with only in-frame sequences that have V and J called. A part of the clones is gone; compared with another copy, unresolved V genes explain less than half, and the rest is unexplained. In this sample the table shows roughly 48,000 clones, around 83% of which occur a single time. The top ten clonotypes cover roughly 9.9% of the sample. The trial excluded patients who had a history of autoimmune disease or were on systemic immunosuppression. Peripheral blood for TCR sequencing was drawn from every dose cohort at baseline, at cycle 4 day 1 and at cycle 7 day 1. The samples were drawn from a first-in-human, open-label, multicenter phase I dose-escalation trial of ivuxolimab. The trial enrolled adults with locally advanced or metastatic head and neck squamous cell, hepatocellular, melanoma or renal cell carcinoma. Before TCR sequencing, CD4+ T cells and CD8+ T cells from peripheral blood were sorted into separate populations.

The material sequenced was CD4+ or CD8+ T cells sorted from blood, taken in a trial of the OX40 agonist ivuxolimab. The TCR comes from an adult with an advanced solid tumor such as melanoma, head and neck, liver or kidney cancer.

The DNA sequence is given as TGTGCCAGCAGCCGACCCCGTAGGCCCCAGCATTTT. Protein translation: CASSRPRRPQHF. The chain employs TRBV2 and TRBJ1-5; the D gene lacks a confident call. The germline V gene sets CDR1 to SNHLY and CDR2 to FYNNEI. From cysteine to phenylalanine, the CDR3 is 12 amino acids long. CDR3 DNA only is kept here, 36 bases in frame from base 1. The trim is 6 bases for V and 9 bases for J, with a gap of 12 bases between the germline ends.